Listed below are T cell receptor beta chains from one sample, sequenced in a study of radiation and T cells in renal cell carcinoma. Data came from immunoSEQ multiplex PCR; TCRdb stores just in-frame clones and leaves some out. The sample has roughly 150,000 clones; roughly 87% are singletons. The material was blood, obtained from a patient whose treatment included radiotherapy and nephrectomy. The origin of the receptors is a woman between 45 and 65 years old with renal cell carcinoma. The CDR3 runs from the conserved cysteine through the conserved F or W. Each record gives: J gene, V gene, D gene, clone size, CDR3 DNA, CDR3 protein. The D gene is left open where the match is weak. The listing skips clone size in some rows; elsewhere it reads once, few, many or a size class.

TRBJ1-3 | TRBV2 | NA | NA | TGTGCCAGCAGTGCCCCACCACAGGGCCTCACGACGTATGGAAACACCATATATTTT | CASSAPPQGLTTYGNTIYF
TRBJ1-1 | TRBV2 | NA | few | TGTGCCAGCAGTACCGTGGCGGTGAACACTGAAGCTTTCTTT | CASSTVAVNTEAFF
TRBJ2-2 | TRBV6-1 | NA | NA | TGTGCCAGCAGTCGCGACTACCATACCGGGGAGCTGTTTTTT | CASSRDYHTGELFF
TRBJ2-7 | TRBV5-1 | TRBD1 | NA | TGCGCCAGCAGCTTGGCAAGGGGACAGGGGGTATACTCCTACGAGCAGTACTTC | CASSLARGQGVYSYEQYF
TRBJ1-3 | TRBV5-8 | TRBD1 | NA | TGTGCCAGCAGGGGACAGGACTCTGGAAACACCATATATTTT | CASRGQDSGNTIYF
TRBJ2-5 | TRBV13 | TRBD2 | NA | TGTGCCAGCAGCCAGGGACTAGGTGTAGAAGAGACCCAGTACTTC | CASSQGLGVEETQYF
TRBJ1-1 | TRBV10-3 | NA | NA | TGTGCCATCAGTGAGATGTCGATGAACACTGAAGCTTTCTTT | CAISEMSMNTEAFF
TRBJ2-7 | TRBV13 | NA | NA | TGTGCCAGCAGCGAGGGGACCGCGGGGAATTACGAGCAGTACTTC | CASSEGTAGNYEQYF
TRBJ1-2 | TRBV19 | TRBD1 | NA | TGTGCCAGTAGTAAGACAGGGGGGAGTCGAGGCTACACCTTC | CASSKTGGSRGYTF
TRBJ1-1 | TRBV20-1 | NA | NA | TGCAGTACGCGGCGGCACACTGAAGCTTTCTTT | CSTRRHTEAFF
TRBJ1-3 | TRBV6-5 | TRBD1 | once | TGTGCCAGCAGAGAGACAGGGTCTGGAAACACCATATATTTT | CASRETGSGNTIYF
TRBJ1-2 | TRBV2 | NA | NA | TGTGCCAGCAGTGAAGCCGTTCGGCGGGCCTCTGGCTACACCTTC | CASSEAVRRASGYTF
TRBJ1-3 | TRBV18 | NA | NA | TGTGCCAGCTCACCTCAGGGCTCCGGAAACACCATATATTTT | CASSPQGSGNTIYF
TRBJ2-1 | TRBV7-9 | NA | NA | TGTGCCAGCAGCTTAGATGTGGGTGTTAAAAATGAGCAGTTCTTC | CASSLDVGVKNEQFF
TRBJ2-4 | TRBV5-4 | TRBD1 | NA | TGTGCCAGCAGCTGGGGGACAGAAAACATTCAGTACTTC | CASSWGTENIQYF
TRBJ1-2 | TRBV5-6 | NA | NA | TGTGCCAGCAGCCCAGGCTATGGCTACACCTTC | CASSPGYGYTF
TRBJ1-5 | TRBV7-2 | NA | NA | TGTGCCAGCAGCTTAGACGGGAGTCAGCCCCAGCATTTT | CASSLDGSQPQHF
TRBJ1-3 | TRBV4-2 | NA | NA | TGTGCCAGCAGCCAAGAGGACGGCAAACTCTCTGGAAACACCATATACTTT | CASSQEDGKLSGNTIYF
TRBJ1-2 | TRBV19 | NA | once | TGTGCCAGTAGTGAGGCAGCCCACGTCGGCTACACCTTC | CASSEAAHVGYTF
TRBJ2-3 | TRBV4-1 | TRBD2 | once | TGCGCCAGCAGCCGAGGACTAGCGGGGCCAACAGATACGCAGTATTTT | CASSRGLAGPTDTQYF
TRBJ2-7 | TRBV20-1 | NA | NA | TGCAGTGCTAGTCACCAGTACGAGCAGTACTTC | CSASHQYEQYF
TRBJ2-7 | TRBV2 | TRBD1 | NA | TGTGCCACCACCCGGGACAGCAACTACGAGCAGTACTTC | CATTRDSNYEQYF
TRBJ2-3 | TRBV9 | NA | NA | TGTGCCAGCGGGGGGGCTAGCACAGATACGCAGTATTTT | CASGGASTDTQYF
TRBJ2-3 | TRBV12-5 | NA | NA | TGTGCTACTGGGGGCATTGGGGACTATACGCAGTATTTT | CATGGIGDYTQYF
TRBJ2-3 | TRBV7-3 | NA | NA | TGTGCCAGCAGCCGTGCCAGATCGTCTAGCACAGATACGCAGTATTTT | CASSRARSSSTDTQYF
TRBJ2-3 | TRBV9 | NA | few | TGTGCCAGCAGCAGAGATGACACTCCTAGCACAGATACGCAGTATTTT | CASSRDDTPSTDTQYF
TRBJ1-2 | TRBV19 | NA | NA | TGTGCCAGTAGTATGGCCCCCCGACAGTCTAATGGCTACACCTTC | CASSMAPRQSNGYTF
TRBJ1-4 | TRBV4-2 | NA | NA | TGTGCCAGCAGCCAAGTACAGACGTTAAATGAAAAACTGTTTTTT | CASSQVQTLNEKLFF
TRBJ2-7 | TRBV10-3 | NA | NA | TGTGCCATCAGTGAGAAGGGGTCGGGACAAGGGCTGTACGAGCAGTACTTC | CAISEKGSGQGLYEQYF
TRBJ2-7 | TRBV6-5 | TRBD1 | NA | TGTGCCAGCAGGGGACAGGGCATCTACGAGCAGTACTTC | CASRGQGIYEQYF
TRBJ2-3 | TRBV7-2 | NA | NA | TGTGCCAGCAGCCTTACAGGAGGGGTTACAGATACGCAGTATTTT | CASSLTGGVTDTQYF
TRBJ1-5 | TRBV19 | NA | once | TGTGCCAGTAGTATAGATAGTTGGGGGGATCAGCCCCAGCATTTT | CASSIDSWGDQPQHF
TRBJ1-5 | TRBV7-3 | NA | NA | TGTGCCAGCAGCCACGACAATTCGAATCAGCCCCAGCATTTT | CASSHDNSNQPQHF
TRBJ2-3 | TRBV5-4 | TRBD1 | NA | TGTGCCAGCAGCAATCCGGGACAGGGCTCAGATACGCAGTATTTT | CASSNPGQGSDTQYF
TRBJ2-7 | TRBV5-6 | NA | NA | TGTGCCAGCAGCTATGGGGTCGGGGGCGAGCAGTACTTC | CASSYGVGGEQYF
TRBJ1-1 | TRBV6-5 | NA | NA | TGTGCCAGCAGTTACTCGACAGAGGGGAACACTGAAGCTTTCTTT | CASSYSTEGNTEAFF
TRBJ2-3 | TRBV4-3 | NA | once | TGCGCCAGCAGCCAAGATCGGAGGGGGCAGAAAATGTTTTCTAGCACAGATACGCAGTATTTT | CASSQDRRGQKMFSSTDTQYF
TRBJ2-3 | TRBV13 | TRBD2 | NA | TGTGCCAGCAGGTTCGGACTAGCGGGAACAGATACGCAGTATTTT | CASRFGLAGTDTQYF
TRBJ2-3 | TRBV29-1 | NA | NA | TGCAGCGTTGACTGGGAAAGCACAGATACGCAGTATTTT | CSVDWESTDTQYF
TRBJ2-3 | TRBV10-3 | TRBD1 | NA | TGTGCCATCAGGTCCGGGACAGGGGCCACAGATACGCAGTATTTT | CAIRSGTGATDTQYF
TRBJ1-6 | TRBV5-1 | TRBD1 | NA | TGCGCCAGCAGCCCCGGGAGGGGGCGATCACCCCTCCACTTT | CASSPGRGRSPLHF
TRBJ2-5 | TRBV2 | NA | NA | TGTGCCAGCAGTGCGACTAGGAACCAAGAGACCCAGTACTTC | CASSATRNQETQYF
TRBJ1-1 | TRBV15 | NA | NA | TGTGCCACCAGCAGAGTGGCAGGGTTGAGCACTGAAGCTTTCTTT | CATSRVAGLSTEAFF
TRBJ2-3 | TRBV5-1 | TRBD2 | NA | TGCGCCAGCAGTCGAGCGGGGTCACGTGCAGATACGCAGTATTTT | CASSRAGSRADTQYF
TRBJ1-2 | TRBV5-1 | TRBD1 | NA | TGCGCCAGCAGCGCCGACAGGGTTTTCTATGGCTACACCTTC | CASSADRVFYGYTF
TRBJ2-1 | TRBV5-1 | TRBD1 | NA | TGCGCCAGCAGCTCCGGGCGAATTGGGACAGGGCAATCTAATGAGCAGTTCTTC | CASSSGRIGTGQSNEQFF
TRBJ2-5 | TRBV18 | NA | NA | TGTGCCAGCTCACCACGGCAGCAAGAGACCCAGTACTTC | CASSPRQQETQYF
TRBJ2-1 | TRBV20-1 | NA | NA | TGCAGTGCTTTACGCGATGAGCAGTTCTTC | CSALRDEQFF
TRBJ2-1 | TRBV4-2 | TRBD2 | NA | TGTGCCAGCAGCCAAGATCTTGGGACTAGCGGGGGAGACTACAATGAGCAGTTCTTC | CASSQDLGTSGGDYNEQFF
TRBJ2-1 | TRBV6-4 | TRBD1 | NA | TGTGCCAGCAGTGGACAGGGGGCGGGTGAGCAGTTCTTC | CASSGQGAGEQFF
TRBJ2-2 | TRBV15 | NA | NA | TGTGCCACCAGCAGAGATCCCACCGGGGAGCTGTTTTTT | CATSRDPTGELFF
TRBJ1-2 | TRBV9 | NA | NA | TGTGCCAGCAGCGTAGGACCCCCCCGATACAGTACTAACTATGGCTACACCTTC | CASSVGPPRYSTNYGYTF
TRBJ1-1 | TRBV27 | NA | once | TGTGCCAGCAGTTTCGAGGGGCGCACTGAAGCTTTCTTT | CASSFEGRTEAFF
TRBJ1-6 | TRBV9 | TRBD1 | NA | TGTGCCAGCAGCCGCCCGGGACAGGGGAGCTCCTATAATTCACCCCTCCACTTT | CASSRPGQGSSYNSPLHF